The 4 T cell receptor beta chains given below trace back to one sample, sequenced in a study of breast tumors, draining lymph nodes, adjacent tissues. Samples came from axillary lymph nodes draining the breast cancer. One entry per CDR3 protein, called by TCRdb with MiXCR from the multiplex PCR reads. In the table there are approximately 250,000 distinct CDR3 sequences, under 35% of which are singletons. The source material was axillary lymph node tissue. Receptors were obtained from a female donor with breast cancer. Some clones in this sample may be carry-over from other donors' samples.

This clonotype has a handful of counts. The CDR3: CASSDGQYGYTF. CDR3 sequence (DNA): TGTGCCAGCAGTGACGGACAGTATGGCTACACCTTC. This rearrangement joins TRBV6-1 to TRBJ1-2, with a possible D match to TRBD1 (6 bases). CDR3 length: 12 residues. Germline V lookup: CDR1 MNHNS, CDR2 SASEGT. With 3 bases removed from V and 5 bases from J, the gap between germline ends came to 7 bases.

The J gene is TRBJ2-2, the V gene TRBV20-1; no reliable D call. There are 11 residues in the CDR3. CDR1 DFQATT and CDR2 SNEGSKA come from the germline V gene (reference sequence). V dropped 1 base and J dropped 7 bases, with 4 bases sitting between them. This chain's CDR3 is CSARGGGELFF. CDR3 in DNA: TGCAGTGCTAGAGGGGGCGGGGAGCTGTTTTTT.

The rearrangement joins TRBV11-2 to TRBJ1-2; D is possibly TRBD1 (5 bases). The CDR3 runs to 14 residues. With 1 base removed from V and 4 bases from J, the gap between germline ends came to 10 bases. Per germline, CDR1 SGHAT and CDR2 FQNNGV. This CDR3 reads CASSLGGAGYGYTF. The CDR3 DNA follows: TGTGCCAGCAGCTTAGGAGGGGCGGGCTATGGCTACACCTTC.

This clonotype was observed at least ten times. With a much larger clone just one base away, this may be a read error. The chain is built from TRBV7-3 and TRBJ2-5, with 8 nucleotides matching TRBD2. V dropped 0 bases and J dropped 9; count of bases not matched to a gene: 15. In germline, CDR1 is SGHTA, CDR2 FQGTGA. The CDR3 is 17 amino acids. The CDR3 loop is CASSLTGTSNGIEPQYF. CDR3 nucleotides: TGTGCCAGCAGCTTAACCGGGACTAGTAATGGGATCGAGCCCCAGTACTTC.